What follows is one T cell receptor (beta chain) and its context. Its antigen is still unknown. The data originate from a study of Ad26.COV2.S vaccination and SARS-CoV-2 variants. Study-wide results and caveats: Measurements of TCR breadth and depth may have given underestimates of the total T cell responses. The authors reported substantial breadth in spike-specific CD8+ and CD4+ T cell responses after vaccination.

The repertoire was sequenced with immunoSEQ multiplex PCR; TCRdb's copy has only in-frame clones and lacks some. The sample shows some 320,000 clones, about 82% of them seen only once. Trimming took 5 bases from V and 4 from J; bases not matched to a gene: 12. This CDR3 region has 16 residues. CDR1 is LNHDA, CDR2 SQIVND, per germline (reference sequence). The treatment here: approximately 18 received Ad26.COV2.S at low or high dose, single or two shots; roughly five received placebo; per-sample allocation not given. At day 63 after the first vaccine or placebo injection, samples were drawn. Ad26 vector vaccine expressed Wuhan-strain SARS-CoV-2 spike.

This sequence joins TRBV19 and TRBJ2-5, with TRBD1 identical over 8 bases. Sequences were derived from peripheral blood, sampled in a trial of Ad26.COV2.S vaccine versus placebo. The TCR comes from a person between 18 and 65 years old who received the Ad26.COV2.S COVID-19 vaccine or a placebo. The CDR3 loop is CASSDGGQGIGETQYF. CDR3 nucleotide sequence: TGTGCCAGTAGTGACGGAGGACAGGGCATCGGAGAGACCCAGTACTTC.